These T cell receptor beta chains were read from a single sample in a study of PD-1 blockade in classical Hodgkin lymphoma. The protocol was immunoSEQ multiplex PCR, while the TCRdb copy is restricted to in-frame clones and leaves out a portion. The sample consists of 11,000 to 15,000 clones, more than 80% of them appearing once. Sequenced material: peripheral blood mononuclear cells (PBMCs), taken before the fourth cycle of nivolumab. The receptors here all came from a human donor with classical Hodgkin lymphoma. Each CDR3 is given with its conserved first and last residue. The order of the fields is V gene, J gene, D gene, clone size, CDR3 protein, CDR3 DNA. The D gene is left open where the match is weak. Only some rows state a clone size, as once, few, many or a class for expanded clones.

TRBV28	TRBJ2-7	TRBD2	.	CASSLRELGLAGGTYEQYF	TGTGCCAGCAGTTTACGAGAATTGGGACTAGCGGGGGGGACCTACGAGCAGTACTTC
TRBV29-1	TRBJ2-3	TRBD1	.	CSVVPGTEIVYTQYF	TGCAGCGTCGTTCCCGGGACAGAGATAGTTTATACGCAGTATTTT
TRBV6-5	TRBJ2-2	TRBD2	.	CASSSRGGLRVGELFF	TGTGCCAGCAGTTCCCGGGGAGGGCTCAGGGTCGGGGAGCTGTTTTTT
TRBV28	TRBJ2-1	.	.	CASSLFALANHNEQFF	TGTGCCAGCAGTTTATTCGCGCTAGCGAACCACAATGAGCAGTTCTTC
TRBV7-3	TRBJ1-1	.	.	CASSLWGSTEAFF	TGTGCCAGCAGCTTATGGGGGAGCACTGAAGCTTTCTTT
TRBV28	TRBJ1-1	TRBD1	.	CASSGRTGGGGAFF	TGTGCCAGCAGTGGTAGGACAGGGGGCGGCGGAGCTTTCTTT
TRBV19	TRBJ1-1	.	.	CASSIEAEAFF	TGTGCCAGTAGTATTGAGGCTGAAGCTTTCTTT
TRBV19	TRBJ1-5	TRBD1	once	CASSIEGDRGRYSNQPQHF	TGTGCCAGTAGTATAGAGGGGGACAGGGGAAGATATAGCAATCAGCCCCAGCATTTT
TRBV7-9	TRBJ2-7	.	.	CASSLNYEQYF	TGTGCCAGCAGCTTAAACTACGAGCAGTACTTC
TRBV27	TRBJ1-6	.	once	CASRLSWGIDNSPLHF	TGTGCCAGCAGGCTATCCTGGGGGATAGATAATTCACCCCTCCACTTT
TRBV7-2	TRBJ1-2	TRBD1	.	CASSTRGLGNYGYTF	TGTGCCAGCTCTACCAGGGGGCTTGGAAACTATGGCTACACCTTC
TRBV5-4	TRBJ2-5	.	few	CASSSGRGLPQETQYF	TGTGCCAGCAGTTCCGGGCGGGGGCTCCCCCAAGAGACCCAGTACTTC
TRBV19	TRBJ1-2	TRBD1	.	CASSIAGTDYGYTF	TGTGCCAGTAGTATAGCAGGGACAGACTATGGCTACACCTTC
TRBV7-9	TRBJ1-5	.	few	CASSLAWGQPQHF	TGTGCCAGCAGCTTAGCGTGGGGGCAGCCCCAGCATTTT
TRBV6-6	TRBJ1-5	TRBD1	.	CASSYTRTGANQPQHF	TGTGCCAGCAGTTACACCCGGACAGGGGCGAATCAGCCCCAGCATTTT
TRBV7-9	TRBJ1-5	.	.	CASSPPGSSHQPQHF	TGTGCCAGCAGCCCACCAGGCAGTTCTCATCAGCCCCAGCATTTT